The T cell receptor beta chain described here comes from a study of cytomegalovirus exposure and HLA in healthy donors. PCR primers comprised 60 Vbeta and 13 Jbeta primers. Only in-frame clones appear in the TCRdb table, and some are missing; sequencing was by immunoSEQ multiplex PCR. The profile covers tens of thousands of clones, with 65% to 80% appearing a single time and about a third taken by the ten largest. The V end lost 0 bases, the J end lost 7 bases, and 7 bases lay between the germline ends. Germline V gene sequence: CDR1 SGHRS, CDR2 YFSETQ. The CDR3 loop spans 12 amino acids. This clone has just a few counts.

The rearrangement uses TRBV5-1 and TRBJ1-2; D gene ambiguous. This sequence originates from a middle-aged man in good health and CMV-seropositive. Material for sequencing was PBMCs. The CDR3 coding sequence is TGCGCCAGCAGCTTGGAGATGAGTGGCTACACCTTC. It specifies CASSLEMSGYTF. The whole variable domain, filled in from reference TRBV5-1 and TRBJ1-2, reads KAGVTQTPRYLIKTRGQQVTLSCSPISGHRSVSWYQQTPGQGLQFLFEYFSETQRNKGNFPGRFSGRQFSNSRSEMNVSTLELGDSALYLCASSLEMSGYTFGSGTRLTVV.